A selection of T cell receptor beta chains follows, all from one sample in a study of T-cell memory formation after mild COVID-19. TCRdb independently ran MiXCR on the 5' RACE reads; one entry per CDR3 protein. The sample holds about 560,000 distinct CDR3 sequences; about 22% are singletons and the top ten take about 8.2%. The sequenced material came from PBMCs or a T cell subset sorted from them (not recorded which). These receptors were taken from an adult woman who had mild COVID-19 (a few samples of this study predate the infection). Cell type and time point are not known. Each CDR3 is given with its conserved first and last residue. Each record gives: clone size, D gene, V gene, J gene, CDR3 DNA, CDR3 protein. D genes are given only for firm matches. Size tells how often a clone was seen (once, few, many) or the class of an expanded clone, and some rows leave it out.

size: .
D: .
V: TRBV5-6
J: TRBJ1-6
DNA: TGTGCCAGCAGGCGCAGGGGCGCATTCAATTCACCCCTCCACTTT
CDR3: CASRRRGAFNSPLHF

size: .
D: .
V: TRBV7-2
J: TRBJ2-3
DNA: TGTGCCAGCAGCTTTCCCCGAGATACGCAGTATTTT
CDR3: CASSFPRDTQYF

size: .
D: .
V: TRBV7-8
J: TRBJ2-7
DNA: TGTGCCAGCAGCTTAGACGCAGGACCCTCCTACGAGCAGTACTTC
CDR3: CASSLDAGPSYEQYF

size: many
D: TRBD1
V: TRBV12-3/TRBV12-4
J: TRBJ2-3
DNA: TGTGCCAGCAGTTTACGACAGGGGGCTCTCGGAGATACGCAGTATTTT
CDR3: CASSLRQGALGDTQYF

size: .
D: TRBD2
V: TRBV7-4
J: TRBJ2-3
DNA: TGTGCCAGCAGCTCCGATACGGCGGGAGAGAACACAGATACGCAGTATTTT
CDR3: CASSSDTAGENTDTQYF

size: .
D: TRBD2
V: TRBV5-1
J: TRBJ2-5
DNA: TGCGCCAGCAGCACTGAACTAGCGGGGGGGCTGGAGACCCAGTACTTC
CDR3: CASSTELAGGLETQYF

size: few
D: TRBD1
V: TRBV6-5
J: TRBJ1-2
DNA: TGTGCCAGCAGTTACTCGACAGGGACAGCCAATGGCTACACCTTC
CDR3: CASSYSTGTANGYTF

size: .
D: TRBD1
V: TRBV20-1
J: TRBJ1-4
DNA: TGCAGTGCTAGTGACAGGGAGGGTGAAAAACTGTTTTTT
CDR3: CSASDREGEKLFF

size: .
D: .
V: TRBV19
J: TRBJ2-1
DNA: TGTGCCAGTAGCTCCGGGACAAGGGGCTGGGGTGAGCAGTTCTTC
CDR3: CASSSGTRGWGEQFF

size: few
D: .
V: TRBV5-6
J: TRBJ1-2
DNA: TGTGCCAGCAGCCTTGACGGGACCCTTATTAACTATGGCTACACCTTC
CDR3: CASSLDGTLINYGYTF

size: .
D: .
V: TRBV7-3
J: TRBJ2-1
DNA: TGTGCCAGCAGCCATACACAGGGAAAGTTGTTCTTC
CDR3: CASSHTQGKLFF

size: .
D: .
V: TRBV7-2
J: TRBJ1-1
DNA: TGTGCCAGCAGCTTTGGAGCAAACATGAACACTGAAGCTTTCTTT
CDR3: CASSFGANMNTEAFF

size: many
D: TRBD2
V: TRBV18
J: TRBJ2-7
DNA: TGTGCCAGCTCAGGAGGGAGGGACGAGCAGTACTTC
CDR3: CASSGGRDEQYF

size: .
D: .
V: TRBV4-1
J: TRBJ2-5
DNA: TGCGCCAGCAGTCCTTCAGGGGGGGGAGAGACCCAGTACTTC
CDR3: CASSPSGGGETQYF

size: .
D: .
V: TRBV20-1
J: TRBJ2-1
DNA: TGCAGTGCTAGCCGCTCCTCCTACAATGAGCAGTTCTTC
CDR3: CSASRSSYNEQFF

size: few
D: TRBD1
V: TRBV20-1
J: TRBJ2-7
DNA: TGCAGTGCTAGAGACCTGGGACAGGGCACCTACGAGCAGTACTTC
CDR3: CSARDLGQGTYEQYF

size: .
D: TRBD1
V: TRBV20-1
J: TRBJ1-2
DNA: TGCAGTGCTCGTTCCTACCCTCAGGGGGCCTATGGCTACACCTTC
CDR3: CSARSYPQGAYGYTF